The next 9 T cell receptor beta chains were all read from a single sample in a study of blood T cell repertoires in COVID-19. Only in-frame clones appear in the TCRdb table, and some are missing; sequencing was by immunoSEQ multiplex PCR. The sample has under 8,000 clones; 85% to 90% are singletons. What was sequenced was peripheral blood. The receptors originated from an elderly man with active COVID-19.

The chain is built from TRBV21-1 and TRBJ2-5; the D call in the table, TRBD1, was not verified against the DNA. TRBV21-1 is noted as a pseudogene. The CDR3 is 18 amino acids. The CDR3 coding sequence is TGTGCCAGCAGCTCCTCCCAAGTCCGGGACAGGGGAACCGAGACCCAGTACTTC. The encoded protein is CASSSSQVRDRGTETQYF.

This chain links TRBV28 with TRBJ1-6, with D perhaps matching TRBD1 (5 bases). CDR1 and CDR2 (germline): MDHEN, SYDVKM. The CDR3 loop spans 17 amino acids. The ends were cut back, 3 bases at V and 6 bases at J, with 18 bases in the middle. CDR3 residues: CASSFYPQGQSNSPLHF. In nucleotides, the CDR3 is TGTGCCAGCAGTTTTTACCCTCAGGGCCAATCTAATTCACCCCTCCACTTT.

This rearrangement joins TRBV4-1 to TRBJ1-5; 10 bases align to TRBD1. Losses at the gene ends were 1 base for V and 3 bases for J; bases not matched to a gene: 6. Germline CDR1 and CDR2: MGHRA and YSYEKL. This CDR3 spans 17 amino acids. The CDR3 DNA reads as TGCGCCAGCAGCCAAGCCCGGACAGGGGGGGACAATCAGCCCCAGCATTTT. Its translation is CASSQARTGGDNQPQHF.

This clone was counted once. The chain couples TRBV19 to TRBJ2-1; tentatively, D is TRBD2 (5 bases). The CDR3 totals 16 residues. Looked up from germline, CDR1 is LNHDA and CDR2 is SQIVND (reference sequence). V was pared by 5 bases and J by 1 base, with 15 bases between. The chain's CDR3 is CASSQDPPGSYNEQFF. The CDR3 region has the DNA TGTGCCAGTAGTCAGGACCCACCGGGGTCCTACAATGAGCAGTTCTTC.

The CDR3 sequence: CASSLASDRSYEQYF. The CDR3, as DNA: TGTGCCAGCAGCTTAGCCTCAGACAGGTCCTACGAGCAGTACTTC. The V and J genes are TRBV7-6 and TRBJ2-7; TRBD1 is a possible D gene (6 bases). The CDR3 covers 15 residues. Germline V CDR1 and CDR2: SGHVS, FNYEAQ. V was trimmed by 0 bases and J by 1 base, leaving 10 bases between them.

This clone came up once. The chain recombines TRBV19 with TRBJ2-3; possible D gene TRBD1, 6 bases. The germline V gene has CDR1 LNHDA and CDR2 SQIVND (reference sequence). There are 16 residues in the CDR3. Trimming shortened V by 5 bases and J by 3 bases, and 18 bases separated the two germline ends. CDR3 sequence: CASSPQGRRGTDTQYF. CDR3 in DNA: TGTGCCAGTAGTCCACAGGGCCGTCGAGGGACAGATACGCAGTATTTT.

This chain uses TRBV12-2 with TRBJ2-5; the table's D call, TRBD2, has no DNA check behind it. TRBV12-2 is shown as a pseudogene. The CDR3 is 16 residues long. Here the CDR3 reads CASRADRGAPKETQYF. The DNA for the CDR3 is TGTGCAAGTCGCGCCGACCGGGGGGCCCCGAAAGAGACCCAGTACTTC.

The J gene is TRBJ1-2, the V gene TRBV9; D uncertain. Trimming removed 4 bases from V and 6 bases from J, with 7 bases in between. In germline, CDR1 is SGDLS, CDR2 YYNGEE. This CDR3 is 11 amino acids long. In DNA, the CDR3 is TGTGCCAGCAGCCAAAATGATGGCTACACCTTC. The encoded protein is CASSQNDGYTF. The full variable domain, in which reference TRBV9 and TRBJ1-2 provide the parts outside the CDR3, is DSGVTQTPKHLITATGQRVTLRCSPRSGDLSVYWYQQSLDQGLQFLIQYYNGEERAKGNILERFSAQQFPDLHSELNLSSLELGDSALYFCASSQNDGYTFGSGTRLTVV.

The rearrangement joins TRBV5-3 to TRBJ2-3; TRBD2 agrees at 7 bases. TRBV5-3 is sorted into the ORF group, with uncertain function. With 0 bases clipped from V and 7 bases from J, the junction kept 14 bases outside the gene matches. The CDR3 spans 17 residues. This CDR3 is CARSLDRTSERPHTQYF. Written as DNA, the CDR3 is TGTGCCAGAAGCTTGGACCGTACTAGCGAGAGACCCCATACGCAGTATTTT.